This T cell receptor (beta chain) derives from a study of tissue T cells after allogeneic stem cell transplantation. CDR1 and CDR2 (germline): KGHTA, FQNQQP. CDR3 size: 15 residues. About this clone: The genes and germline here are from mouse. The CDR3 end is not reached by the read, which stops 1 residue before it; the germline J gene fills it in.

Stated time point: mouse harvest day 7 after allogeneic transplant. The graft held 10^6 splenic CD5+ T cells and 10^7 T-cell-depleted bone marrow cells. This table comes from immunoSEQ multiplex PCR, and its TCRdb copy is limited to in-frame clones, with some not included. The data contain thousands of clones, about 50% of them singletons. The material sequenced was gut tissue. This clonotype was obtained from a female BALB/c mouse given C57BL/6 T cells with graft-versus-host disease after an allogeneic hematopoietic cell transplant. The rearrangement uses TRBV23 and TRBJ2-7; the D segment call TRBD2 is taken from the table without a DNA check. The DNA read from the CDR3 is TGCCCCAGCAGTCAAAGACTGGGGAGCTCCTATGAACAGTAC. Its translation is CPSSQRLGSSYEQY. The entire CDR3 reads CPSSQRLGSSYEQYF. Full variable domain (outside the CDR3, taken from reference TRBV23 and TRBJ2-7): DAAVTQKPRYLIKMKGQEAEMKCIPEKGHTAVFWYQQKQSKELKFLIYFQNQQPLDQIDMVKERFSAVCPSSSLCSLGIRTCEAEDSALYLCPSSQRLGSSYEQYFGPGTRLTVL.